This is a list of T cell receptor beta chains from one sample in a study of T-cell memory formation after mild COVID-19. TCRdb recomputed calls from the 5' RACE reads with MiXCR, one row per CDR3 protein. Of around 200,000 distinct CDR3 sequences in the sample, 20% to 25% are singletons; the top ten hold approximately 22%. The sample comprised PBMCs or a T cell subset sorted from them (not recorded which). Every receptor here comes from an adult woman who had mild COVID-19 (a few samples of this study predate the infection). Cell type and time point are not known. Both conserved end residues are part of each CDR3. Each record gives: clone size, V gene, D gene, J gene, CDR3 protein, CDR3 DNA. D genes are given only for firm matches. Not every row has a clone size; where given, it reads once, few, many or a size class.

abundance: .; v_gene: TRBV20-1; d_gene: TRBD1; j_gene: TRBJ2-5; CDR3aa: CSARNRDRQETQYF; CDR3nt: TGCAGTGCTAGGAACCGGGACAGGCAAGAGACCCAGTACTTC
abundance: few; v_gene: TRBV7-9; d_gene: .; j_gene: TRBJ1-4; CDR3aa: CASSSPGGHEKLFF; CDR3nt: TGTGCCAGCAGCTCCCCCGGGGGCCATGAAAAACTGTTTTTT
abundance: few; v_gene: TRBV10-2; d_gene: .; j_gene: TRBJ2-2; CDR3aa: CASSDRVTGELFF; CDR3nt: TGCGCCAGCAGTGACAGGGTCACCGGGGAGCTGTTTTTT
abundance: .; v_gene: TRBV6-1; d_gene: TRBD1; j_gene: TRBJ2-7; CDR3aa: CASSGVGTGVYEQYF; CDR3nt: TGTGCCAGCAGTGGGGTCGGGACAGGCGTCTACGAGCAGTACTTC
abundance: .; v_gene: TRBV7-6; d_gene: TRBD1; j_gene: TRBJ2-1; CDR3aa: CASSLAGTGHNEQFF; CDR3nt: TGTGCCAGCAGCTTGGCCGGGACAGGCCACAATGAGCAGTTCTTC
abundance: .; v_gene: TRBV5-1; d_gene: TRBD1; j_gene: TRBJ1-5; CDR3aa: CASSLGQGINQPQHF; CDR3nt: TGCGCCAGCAGCTTGGGACAGGGAATCAATCAGCCCCAGCATTTT
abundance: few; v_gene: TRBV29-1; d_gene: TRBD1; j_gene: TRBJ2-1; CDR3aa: CSVEVGQGSYNEQFF; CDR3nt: TGCAGCGTTGAAGTTGGACAGGGGAGCTACAATGAGCAGTTCTTC
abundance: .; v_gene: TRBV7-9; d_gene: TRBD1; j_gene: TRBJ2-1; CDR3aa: CASSLGQGIQGGFF; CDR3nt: TGTGCCAGCAGCTTGGGACAGGGCATCCAAGGGGGGTTCTTC
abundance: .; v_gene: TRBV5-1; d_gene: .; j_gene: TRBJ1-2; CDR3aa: CASSLDSAGYTF; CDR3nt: TGCGCCAGCAGCTTGGACAGTGCCGGCTACACCTTC
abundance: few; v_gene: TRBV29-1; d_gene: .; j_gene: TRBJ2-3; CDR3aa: CSVLPEDRDAGTDTQYF; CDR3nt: TGCAGCGTACTACCGGAGGACCGGGACGCTGGCACAGATACGCAGTATTTT
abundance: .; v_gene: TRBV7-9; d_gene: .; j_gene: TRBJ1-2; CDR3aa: CASSLVHRYGYTF; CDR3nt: TGTGCCAGCAGCTTAGTCCACCGCTATGGCTACACCTTC
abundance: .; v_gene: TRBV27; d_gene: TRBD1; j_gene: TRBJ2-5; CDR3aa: CASSPGTGGASETQYF; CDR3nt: TGTGCCAGCAGTCCCGGGACAGGGGGCGCGTCGGAGACCCAGTACTTC
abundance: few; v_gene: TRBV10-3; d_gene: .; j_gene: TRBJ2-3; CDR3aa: CAISESGQGSTDTQYF; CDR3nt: TGTGCCATCAGTGAGTCGGGGCAGGGGAGCACAGATACGCAGTATTTT
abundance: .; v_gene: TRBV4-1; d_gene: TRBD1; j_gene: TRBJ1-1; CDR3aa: CASSHPGQVTEAFF; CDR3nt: TGCGCCAGCAGCCATCCGGGACAGGTCACTGAAGCTTTCTTT
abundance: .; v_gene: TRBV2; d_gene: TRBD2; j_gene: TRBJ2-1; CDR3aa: CASSYPGLGGVNEQFF; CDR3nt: TGTGCCAGCAGTTATCCGGGACTAGGTGGGGTGAATGAGCAGTTCTTC
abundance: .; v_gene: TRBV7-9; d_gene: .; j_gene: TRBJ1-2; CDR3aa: CASSEGLVSHGYTF; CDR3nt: TGTGCCAGCAGCGAAGGATTGGTTTCCCATGGCTACACCTTC
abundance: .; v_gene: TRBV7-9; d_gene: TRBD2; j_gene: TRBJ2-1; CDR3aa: CASSSSLAGVENEQFF; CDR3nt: TGTGCCAGCAGTTCCTCCCTAGCGGGAGTTGAGAATGAGCAGTTCTTC
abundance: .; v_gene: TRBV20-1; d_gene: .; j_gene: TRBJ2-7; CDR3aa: CSARDPGPHYEQYF; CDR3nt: TGCAGTGCTAGAGATCCGGGTCCCCACTACGAGCAGTACTTC
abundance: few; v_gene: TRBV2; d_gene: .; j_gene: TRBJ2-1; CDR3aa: CASGGTHFSYNEQFF; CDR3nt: TGTGCCAGCGGAGGAACCCATTTCTCCTACAATGAGCAGTTCTTC
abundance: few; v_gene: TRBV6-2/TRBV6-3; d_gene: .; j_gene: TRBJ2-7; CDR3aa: CASSSLWGTEASYEQYF; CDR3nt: TGTGCCAGCAGTTCCCTCTGGGGGACGGAAGCCTCCTACGAGCAGTACTTC
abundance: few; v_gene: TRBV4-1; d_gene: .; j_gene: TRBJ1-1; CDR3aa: CASSQDIWGGTEAFF; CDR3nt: TGCGCCAGCAGCCAAGATATTTGGGGGGGCACTGAAGCTTTCTTT
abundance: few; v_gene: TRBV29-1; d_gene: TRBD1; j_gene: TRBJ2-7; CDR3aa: CSAVDRGNYEQYF; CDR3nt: TGCAGCGCTGTGGACAGGGGCAACTACGAGCAGTACTTC
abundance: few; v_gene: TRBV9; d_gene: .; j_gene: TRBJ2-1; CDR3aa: CASSVGGASYNEQFF; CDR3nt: TGTGCCAGCAGCGTAGGTGGAGCATCCTACAATGAGCAGTTCTTC
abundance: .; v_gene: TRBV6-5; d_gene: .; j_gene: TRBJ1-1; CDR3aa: CASSYSIVLSPITEAFF; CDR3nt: TGTGCCAGCAGTTACTCTATAGTGTTAAGCCCCATCACTGAAGCTTTCTTT
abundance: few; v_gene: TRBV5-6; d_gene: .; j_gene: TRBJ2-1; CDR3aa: CASSYRAPNEQFF; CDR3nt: TGTGCCAGCAGCTACAGGGCCCCCAATGAGCAGTTCTTC
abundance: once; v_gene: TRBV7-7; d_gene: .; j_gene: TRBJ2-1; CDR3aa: CASSPGPTDEQFF; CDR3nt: TGTGCCAGCAGCCCCGGGCCCACGGATGAGCAGTTCTTC
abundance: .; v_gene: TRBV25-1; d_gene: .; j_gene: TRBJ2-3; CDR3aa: CASTSGAGTDTQYF; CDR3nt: TGTGCCAGCACATCAGGGGCTGGCACAGATACGCAGTATTTT
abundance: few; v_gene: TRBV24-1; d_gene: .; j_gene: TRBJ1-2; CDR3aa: CATSDLQGRGYTF; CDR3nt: TGTGCCACCAGTGATTTACAGGGCCGGGGCTACACCTTC
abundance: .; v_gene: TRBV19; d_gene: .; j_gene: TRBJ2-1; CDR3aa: CASTIAAYYNEQFF; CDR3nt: TGTGCCAGTACCATAGCGGCTTACTACAATGAGCAGTTCTTC
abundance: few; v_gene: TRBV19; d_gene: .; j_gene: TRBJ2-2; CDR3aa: CASSPLQMGAGELFF; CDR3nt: TGTGCCAGTAGTCCCCTCCAGATGGGCGCCGGGGAGCTGTTTTTT
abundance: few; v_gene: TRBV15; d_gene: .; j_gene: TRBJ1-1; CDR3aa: CATSKDSLNTEAFF; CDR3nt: TGTGCCACCAGCAAAGACAGCTTGAACACTGAAGCTTTCTTT
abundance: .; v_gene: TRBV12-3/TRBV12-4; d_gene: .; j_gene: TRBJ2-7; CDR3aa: CASRSTGDRYPTIQYF; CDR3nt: TGTGCCAGCCGCTCGACGGGGGACAGATATCCTACGATCCAGTACTTC
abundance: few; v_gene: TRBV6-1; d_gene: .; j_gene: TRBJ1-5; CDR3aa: CASSEWRDTYQPQHF; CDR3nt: TGTGCCAGCAGTGAATGGAGGGACACTTATCAGCCCCAGCATTTT
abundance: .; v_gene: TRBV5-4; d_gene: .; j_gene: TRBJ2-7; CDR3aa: CASSMPGEQYF; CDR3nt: TGTGCCAGCAGCATGCCAGGCGAGCAGTACTTC
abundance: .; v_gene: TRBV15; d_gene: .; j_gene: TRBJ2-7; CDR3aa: CATSRVPQSYEQYF; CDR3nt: TGTGCCACCAGCAGAGTTCCACAGTCCTACGAGCAGTACTTC
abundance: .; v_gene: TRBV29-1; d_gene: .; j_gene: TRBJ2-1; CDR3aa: CSVEPGDNEQFF; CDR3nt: TGCAGCGTTGAGCCTGGGGACAATGAGCAGTTCTTC
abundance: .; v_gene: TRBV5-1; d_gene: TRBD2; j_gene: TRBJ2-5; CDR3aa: CASSLATSGVQETQYF; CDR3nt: TGCGCCAGCAGCTTGGCGACTAGCGGGGTCCAAGAGACCCAGTACTTC
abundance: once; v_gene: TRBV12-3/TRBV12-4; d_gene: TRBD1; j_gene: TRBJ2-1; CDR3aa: CASSSPGQGANEQFF; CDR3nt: TGTGCCAGCAGTTCGCCGGGACAGGGAGCCAATGAGCAGTTCTTC
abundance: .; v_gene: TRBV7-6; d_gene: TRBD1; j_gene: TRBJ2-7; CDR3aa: CASSLGAGGEQYF; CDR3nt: TGTGCCAGCAGCTTAGGAGCAGGGGGCGAGCAGTACTTC
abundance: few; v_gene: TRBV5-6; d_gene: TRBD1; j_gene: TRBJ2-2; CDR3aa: CASSETGAGELFF; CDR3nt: TGTGCCAGCAGCGAAACAGGGGCCGGGGAGCTGTTTTTT
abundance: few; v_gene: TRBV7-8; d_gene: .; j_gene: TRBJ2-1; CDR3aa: CASSLSMTDDEQFF; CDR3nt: TGTGCCAGCAGCTTAAGTATGACAGACGATGAGCAGTTCTTC
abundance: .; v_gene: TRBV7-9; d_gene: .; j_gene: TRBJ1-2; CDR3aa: CASSLAGEEGYTF; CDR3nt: TGTGCCAGCAGCTTAGCGGGTGAGGAAGGCTACACCTTC
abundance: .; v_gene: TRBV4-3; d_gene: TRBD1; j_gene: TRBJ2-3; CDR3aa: CASSLLDGQGARKGTDTQYF; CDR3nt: TGCGCCAGCAGCCTCTTAGACGGACAGGGGGCGCGGAAGGGCACAGATACGCAGTATTTT
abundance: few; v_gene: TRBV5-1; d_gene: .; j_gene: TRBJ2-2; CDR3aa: CASSQGHLLNTVELFF; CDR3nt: TGCGCCAGCAGCCAGGGACACCTTTTGAACACCGTGGAGCTGTTTTTT
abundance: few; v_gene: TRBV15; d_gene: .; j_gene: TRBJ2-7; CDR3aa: CATTGHSYEQYF; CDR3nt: TGTGCCACCACCGGTCACTCCTACGAGCAGTACTTC
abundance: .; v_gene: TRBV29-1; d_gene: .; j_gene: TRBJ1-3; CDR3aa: CSVEDREGAGNTIYF; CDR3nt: TGCAGCGTTGAAGATCGAGAGGGTGCTGGAAACACCATATATTTT
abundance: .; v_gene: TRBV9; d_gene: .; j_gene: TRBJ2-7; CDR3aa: CASSVGTVSYEQYF; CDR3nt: TGTGCCAGCAGCGTAGGAACTGTATCCTACGAGCAGTACTTC
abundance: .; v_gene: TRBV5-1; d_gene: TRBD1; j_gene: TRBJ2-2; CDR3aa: CASSSKPGQGAFLGELFF; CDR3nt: TGCGCCAGCAGCTCGAAACCGGGACAGGGCGCCTTTCTCGGGGAGCTGTTTTTT
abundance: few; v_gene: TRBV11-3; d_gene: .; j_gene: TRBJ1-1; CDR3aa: CASSPGGELNTEAFF; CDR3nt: TGTGCCAGCAGTCCCGGGGGGGAATTGAACACTGAAGCTTTCTTT
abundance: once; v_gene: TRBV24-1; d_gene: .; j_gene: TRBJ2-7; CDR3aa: CATSVGAGPYEQYF; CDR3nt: TGTGCCACCAGTGTCGGGGCAGGCCCCTACGAGCAGTACTTC
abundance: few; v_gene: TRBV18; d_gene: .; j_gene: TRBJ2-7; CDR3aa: CASSPPIHYEQYF; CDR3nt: TGTGCCAGCTCACCACCCATCCACTACGAGCAGTACTTC
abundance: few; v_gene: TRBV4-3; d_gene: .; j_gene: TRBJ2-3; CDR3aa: CASSHTGYGTPDTQYF; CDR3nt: TGCGCCAGCAGCCATACGGGATACGGGACCCCAGATACGCAGTATTTT
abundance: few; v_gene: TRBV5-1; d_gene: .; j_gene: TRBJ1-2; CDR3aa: CASSRDGTPNYGYTF; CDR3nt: TGCGCCAGCAGCCGAGATGGGACACCAAACTATGGCTACACCTTC
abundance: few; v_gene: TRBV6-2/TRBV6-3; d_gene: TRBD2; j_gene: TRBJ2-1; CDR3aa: CASSYITSGSREQFF; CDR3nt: TGTGCCAGCAGTTACATCACTAGCGGGAGCCGGGAGCAGTTCTTC
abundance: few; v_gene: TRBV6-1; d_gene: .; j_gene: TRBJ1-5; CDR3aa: CASSEIQPQHF; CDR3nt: TGTGCCAGCAGTGAAATTCAGCCCCAGCATTTT
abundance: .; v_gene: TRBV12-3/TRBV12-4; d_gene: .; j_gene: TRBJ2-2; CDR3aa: CASSPLGLTGELFF; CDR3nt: TGTGCCAGCAGCCCGTTGGGTCTCACCGGGGAGCTGTTTTTT
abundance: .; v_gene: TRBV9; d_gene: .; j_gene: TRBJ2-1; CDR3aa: CASSVGAGPALEQFF; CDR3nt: TGTGCCAGCAGCGTAGGGGCAGGCCCAGCGTTGGAGCAGTTCTTC
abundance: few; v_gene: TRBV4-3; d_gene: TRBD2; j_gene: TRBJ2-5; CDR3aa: CASGTSEVQYF; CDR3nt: TGCGCCAGCGGGACTAGTGAGGTCCAGTACTTC
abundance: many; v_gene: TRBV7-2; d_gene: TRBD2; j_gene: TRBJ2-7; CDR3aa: CASSSWTSAYEQYF; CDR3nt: TGTGCCAGCAGCTCCTGGACTAGCGCTTACGAGCAGTACTTC
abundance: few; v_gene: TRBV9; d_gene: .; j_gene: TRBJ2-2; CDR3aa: CVSSVDPAEGFNTGELFF; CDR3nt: TGTGTCAGCAGCGTAGATCCAGCGGAGGGCTTTAACACCGGGGAGCTGTTTTTT